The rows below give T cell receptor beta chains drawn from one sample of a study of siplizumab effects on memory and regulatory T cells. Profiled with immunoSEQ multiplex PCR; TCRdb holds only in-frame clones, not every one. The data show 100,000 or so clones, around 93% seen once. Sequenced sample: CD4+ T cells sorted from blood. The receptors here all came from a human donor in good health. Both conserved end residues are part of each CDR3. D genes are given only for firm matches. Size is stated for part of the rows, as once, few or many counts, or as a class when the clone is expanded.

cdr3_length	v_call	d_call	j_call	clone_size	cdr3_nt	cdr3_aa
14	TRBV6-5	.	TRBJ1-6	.	TGTGCCAGCAGGCAACAGGGATATAATTCACCCCTCCACTTT	CASRQQGYNSPLHF
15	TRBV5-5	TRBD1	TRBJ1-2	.	TGTGCCAGCAGCGTCCCGGGACAGATTTTACGTGGCTACACCTTC	CASSVPGQILRGYTF
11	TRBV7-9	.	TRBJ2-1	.	TGTGCCAGCAGCCCCACTCATGAGCAGTTCTTC	CASSPTHEQFF
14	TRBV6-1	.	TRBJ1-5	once	TGTGCCAGCAGTGAAAGTCAGCATAATCAGCCCCAGCATTTT	CASSESQHNQPQHF
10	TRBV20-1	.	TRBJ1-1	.	TGCAGTGCTAGAGCACGGGGGCTCTTCTTT	CSARARGLFF
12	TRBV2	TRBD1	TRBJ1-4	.	TGTGCCAGCAGCGGACAGGGGTCAGTATGGTTTTTT	CASSGQGSVWFF
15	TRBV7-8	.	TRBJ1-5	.	TGTGCCAGCAGCTTAGGGCTGCAGGGCGGTCAGCCCCAGCATTTT	CASSLGLQGGQPQHF
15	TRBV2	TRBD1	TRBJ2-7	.	TGTGCCAGCAGGATTACAGGGGGAGCCCTCTACGAGCAGTACTTC	CASRITGGALYEQYF
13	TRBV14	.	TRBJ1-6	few	TGTGCCAGCAGCCAAGATCTAGAATCACCCCTCCACTTT	CASSQDLESPLHF
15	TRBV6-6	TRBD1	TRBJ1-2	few	TGTGCCAGCACCTCCGGACAGGGTTTCAACTATGGCTACACCTTC	CASTSGQGFNYGYTF
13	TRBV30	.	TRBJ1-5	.	TGTGCCTGGAGTGTAGGGGTAGATCAGCCCCAGCATTTT	CAWSVGVDQPQHF
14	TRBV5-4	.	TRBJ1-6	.	TGTGCCAGCAGCCTCCGGACAGTTAATTCACCCCTCCACTTT	CASSLRTVNSPLHF
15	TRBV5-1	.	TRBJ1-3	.	TGCGCCAGCAGCTTGGAGGGCAGCTCTGGAAACACCATATATTTT	CASSLEGSSGNTIYF
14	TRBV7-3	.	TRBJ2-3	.	TGTGCCAGCAGCTTAATGGCAAAGGCAGATACGCAGTATTTT	CASSLMAKADTQYF
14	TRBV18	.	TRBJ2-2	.	TGTGCCAGCTCACCACGGTCCGCCACCGGGGAGCTGTTTTTT	CASSPRSATGELFF
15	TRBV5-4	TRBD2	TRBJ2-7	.	TGTGCCAGCAGCTTTTTCGCGGGAGGGCCAGGAGAGCAGTACTTC	CASSFFAGGPGEQYF
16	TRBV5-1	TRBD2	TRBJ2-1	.	TGCGCCAGCAGCCAAGAGGGACTAGCGGTCCCCAATGAGCAGTTCTTC	CASSQEGLAVPNEQFF
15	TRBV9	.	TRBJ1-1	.	TGTGCCAGCAGCAAGGATACAGGGTTTGGGACTGAAGCTTTCTTT	CASSKDTGFGTEAFF
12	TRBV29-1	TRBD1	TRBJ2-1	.	TGCAGCGGGGACAGGGGAGGGAATGAGCAGTTCTTC	CSGDRGGNEQFF
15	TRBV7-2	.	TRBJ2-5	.	TGTGCCAGCAGCTTAGGAGGGCCTTCCCAAGAGACCCAGTACTTC	CASSLGGPSQETQYF
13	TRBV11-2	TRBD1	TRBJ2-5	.	TGTGCCAGCAGCACGGACAGGCGGGAGACCCAGTACTTC	CASSTDRRETQYF
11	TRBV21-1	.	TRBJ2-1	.	TGTGCCAGCAGCAAGTTCGGGGGCTCGGTCTTC	CASSKFGGSVF
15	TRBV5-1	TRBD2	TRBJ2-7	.	TGCGCCAGCAGCTTAAACAGCGGGGGTTCCTACGAGCAGTACTTC	CASSLNSGGSYEQYF
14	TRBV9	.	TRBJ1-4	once	TGTGCCAGCAGCGTAGACGAGGGGCGCAGAAAACTGTTTTTT	CASSVDEGRRKLFF
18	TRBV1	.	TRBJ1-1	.	TGCACCAGCAGCCAAGAGGAACAGGGAAACGGGCTTATCCCTGAAGCTTTCTTT	CTSSQEEQGNGLIPEAFF
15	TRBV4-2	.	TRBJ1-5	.	TGTGCCAGCAGCCAAGATAGGACCTCCCGGCAGCCCCAGCATTTT	CASSQDRTSRQPQHF
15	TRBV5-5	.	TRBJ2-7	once	TGTGCCAGCAGCTTCCTCCGGCTCCAGTACCACGAGCAGTACTTC	CASSFLRLQYHEQYF
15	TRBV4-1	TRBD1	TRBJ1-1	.	TGCGCCAGCAGCCAGCGGGACAGGTTGAACACTGAAGCTTTCTTT	CASSQRDRLNTEAFF
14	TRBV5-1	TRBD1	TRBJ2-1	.	TGCGCCAGCCGAGACAGGGGCGTTCCGAATGAGCAGTTCTTC	CASRDRGVPNEQFF
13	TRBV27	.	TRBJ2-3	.	TGTGCCAGCAGCCCCGGTAATTCAGATACGCAGTATTTT	CASSPGNSDTQYF
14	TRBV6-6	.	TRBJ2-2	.	TGTGCCAGCAGTTACGGGGATCGCACCGGGGAGCTGTTTTTT	CASSYGDRTGELFF
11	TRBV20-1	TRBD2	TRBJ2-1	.	TGCAGTGCCTCAACTAGCGACCAGCAGTTCTTC	CSASTSDQQFF
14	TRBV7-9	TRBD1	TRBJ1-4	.	TGTGCCAGCAGCTCCGGACAGGGAACCGAAAAACTGTTTTTT	CASSSGQGTEKLFF
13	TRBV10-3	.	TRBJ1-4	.	TGTGCCATCAGTGAGTCTGGGGATGAAAAACTGTTTTTT	CAISESGDEKLFF
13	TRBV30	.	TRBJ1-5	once	TGTGCCTGGAGTGTAAATAGCAATCAGCCCCAGCATTTT	CAWSVNSNQPQHF
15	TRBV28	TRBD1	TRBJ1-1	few	TGTGCCAGCAGTTTGCGACAGGGTGTGTGGACTGAAGCTTTCTTT	CASSLRQGVWTEAFF
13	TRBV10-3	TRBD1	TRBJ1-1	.	TGTGCCATCAGGGACAGGGTAAACACTGAAGCTTTCTTT	CAIRDRVNTEAFF
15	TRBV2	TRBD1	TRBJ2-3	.	TGTGCCAGCAGGATACGGGACAGGGGGGGAGATACGCAGTATTTT	CASRIRDRGGDTQYF
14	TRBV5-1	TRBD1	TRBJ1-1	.	TGCGCCAGCAGCTTTCAACAGGGGGGCACTGAAGCTTTCTTT	CASSFQQGGTEAFF
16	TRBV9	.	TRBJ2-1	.	TGTGCCAGCAGCGTAACCCCAAAGGGGGGGACTGGCGAGCAGTTCTTC	CASSVTPKGGTGEQFF
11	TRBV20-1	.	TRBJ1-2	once	TGCAGTGCGCAGGCCGGGGGGGGCTACACCTTC	CSAQAGGGYTF
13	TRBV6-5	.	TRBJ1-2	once	TGTGCCAGCAGTTTAGGTCCATTCTATGGCTACACCTTC	CASSLGPFYGYTF
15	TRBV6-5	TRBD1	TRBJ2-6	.	TGTGCCAGCAGCCGGGACAGGCCCTGGGCCAACGTCCTGACTTTC	CASSRDRPWANVLTF
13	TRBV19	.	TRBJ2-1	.	TGTGCCAGTAGTACCGGGTACATAGGTGAGCAGTTCTTC	CASSTGYIGEQFF
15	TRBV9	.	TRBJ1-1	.	TGTGCCAGCAGCGTAGGAGGGCGGGGAGTCACTGAAGCTTTCTTT	CASSVGGRGVTEAFF
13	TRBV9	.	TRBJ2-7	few	TGTGCCAGCAGCGTAGAACCGGGTTACGAGCAGTACTTC	CASSVEPGYEQYF
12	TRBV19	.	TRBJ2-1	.	TGTGCCAGTAGTTGGGGATACAATGAGCAGTTCTTC	CASSWGYNEQFF
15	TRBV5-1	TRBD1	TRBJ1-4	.	TGCGCCAGCAGCCTACAGGGGATCACTAATGAAAAACTGTTTTTT	CASSLQGITNEKLFF
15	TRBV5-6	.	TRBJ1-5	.	TGTGCCAGCAGCTTACGGGGGGCGGATGGTCAGCCCCAGCATTTT	CASSLRGADGQPQHF
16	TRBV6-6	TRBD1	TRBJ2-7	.	TGTGCCAGCACCCAAACCGGGACAGGGGATGGGTACGAGCAGTACTTC	CASTQTGTGDGYEQYF
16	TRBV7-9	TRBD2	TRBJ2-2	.	TGTGCCAGCAGCTTAGAAGCGGGGGCAGGAACCGGGGAGCTGTTTTTT	CASSLEAGAGTGELFF
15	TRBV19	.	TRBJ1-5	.	TGTGCCAGTAGTACCCAGATCCGGTCAAATCAGCCCCAGCATTTT	CASSTQIRSNQPQHF
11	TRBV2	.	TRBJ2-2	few	TGTGCCAGCAGTGTAGCCGGGGAGCTGTTTTTT	CASSVAGELFF
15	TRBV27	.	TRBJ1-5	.	TGTGCCAGCAGTTTATCGAGGAACGGCAATCAGCCCCAGCATTTT	CASSLSRNGNQPQHF
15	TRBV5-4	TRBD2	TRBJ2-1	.	TGTGCCAGCAGCTTGGGGCTAGCGGCCTACAATGAGCAGTTCTTC	CASSLGLAAYNEQFF
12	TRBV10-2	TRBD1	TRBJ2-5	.	TGCGCCAGCAGTAAAGGGACAGCGGAGCAGTACTTC	CASSKGTAEQYF
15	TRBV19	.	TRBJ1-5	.	TGTGCCAGTAGTCCCCTTGGGGGGCTGGGGCAGCCCCAGCATTTT	CASSPLGGLGQPQHF
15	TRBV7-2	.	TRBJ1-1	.	TGTGCCAGCAGCCCCGGACCCCGGGGAGGCACTGAAGCTTTCTTT	CASSPGPRGGTEAFF
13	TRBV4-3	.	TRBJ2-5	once	TGCGCCAGCAGCCAGGGGAACTCCGGGACCCAGTACTTC	CASSQGNSGTQYF